The 23 T cell receptor beta chains below were found in one sample sequenced in a study of post-analysis software for immune sequencing data. Overall study findings and caveats: With TRBV5-6, TRBV5-1 and TRBV20-1 included, about five TRBV segments were more frequent in patients than in controls.

No antigens are known for them. TCR beta cDNA libraries included unique molecular identifiers. TCRdb redid the calling of the PCR reads with MiXCR, one entry per CDR3 protein. Of about 770,000 distinct CDR3 sequences in the sample, just over 45% were seen once. The specimen was blood. The receptors derive from a girl between 10 and 17 years old with multiple sclerosis.

This clonotype has a handful of counts. The rearrangement uses TRBV30 and TRBJ1-1, with 7 bases fitting TRBD1. This CDR3 has 14 amino acids. The V gene end was trimmed by 1 base and the J gene end by 0 bases; junction bases not matched to a gene: 2. Germline V gene sequence: CDR1 GTSNPN, CDR2 SVGIG (reference sequence). The CDR3 protein is CAWSETGLNTEAFF. The DNA of the CDR3 is TGTGCCTGGAGTGAGACAGGGCTGAACACTGAAGCTTTCTTT.

This clonotype was seen only a few times. The CDR3 coding sequence is TGTGCCACCAGCAACGGGCAGGGGGCCCTTGGCTACACCTTC. Protein: CATSNGQGALGYTF. The rearrangement joins TRBV15 to TRBJ1-2, with 8 bases fitting TRBD1. Germline V CDR1 and CDR2: LNHNV, YYDKDF (reference sequence). This CDR3 contains 14 residues. Losses at the gene ends were 4 bases for V and 7 bases for J; bases not matched to a gene: 8.

The chain is built from TRBV20-1 and TRBJ1-1, with unresolved D. Germline V gene sequence: CDR1 DFQATT, CDR2 SNEGSKA (reference sequence). CDR3 length: 12 residues. Between the trimmed V and J ends, which lost 6 bases and 0 bases, there was a span of 8 bases. The CDR3 loop is CSAGLLNTEAFF. The DNA of the CDR3 is TGCAGTGCCGGACTGTTGAACACTGAAGCTTTCTTT.

V usage is TRBV29-1 and J usage is TRBJ2-3; 7 nucleotides agree with TRBD2. V dropped 4 bases and J dropped 4; count of bases not matched to a gene: 8. The length of the CDR3 is 14 residues. Germline-derived CDR1 and CDR2 are SQVTM and ANQGSEA. CDR3 sequence: CSVGMTGGSDTQYF. CDR3 coding DNA: TGCAGCGTTGGGATGACGGGAGGCTCAGATACGCAGTATTTT.

This chain joins TRBV11-2 and TRBJ1-5, with D possibly being TRBD1 (6 bases). The CDR3 consists of 15 residues. Trimming removed 0 bases from V and 6 bases from J, with 12 bases in between. From germline, CDR1 is SGHAT and CDR2 FQNNGV. CDR3 sequence: CASSLDTGLGQPQHF. CDR3 nucleotides: TGTGCCAGCAGCTTAGATACAGGGTTAGGTCAGCCCCAGCATTTT.

This clonotype was recorded a few times. J is TRBJ1-6 and V is TRBV6-6; 10 nucleotides match TRBD1. V dropped 5 bases and J dropped 5; count of bases not matched to a gene: 6. Germline CDR1 reads MNHNY; CDR2 reads SVGAGI (reference sequence). This CDR3 contains 16 residues. CDR3 protein: CASSPGQGGNNSPLHF. DNA for the CDR3: TGTGCCAGCAGTCCCGGACAGGGGGGAAATAATTCACCCCTCCACTTT.

This chain joins TRBV6-5 and TRBJ2-1; D is perhaps TRBD1 or TRBD2 (6 bases each). The V end lost 0 bases, the J end lost 1 base, and 10 bases lay between the germline ends. CDR1 is MNHEY and CDR2 is SVGAGI in the germline V gene. The length of the CDR3 is 16 residues. CDR3: CASSYSSGASYNEQFF. Here the CDR3 DNA reads TGTGCCAGCAGTTACTCCTCGGGGGCTTCCTACAATGAGCAGTTCTTC.

The chain recombines TRBV27 with TRBJ1-2; weak D call: TRBD1 (6 bases). This CDR3 region has 14 residues. The germline V and J ends were trimmed by 0 bases and 8 bases, with 13 bases remaining between them. The germline CDR1 and CDR2 sequences are MNHEY and SMNVEV (reference sequence). As DNA, the CDR3 is TGTGCCAGCAGTTTATCGACAGGAACGGGGGGCTACACCTTC. This sequence encodes CASSLSTGTGGYTF.

The chain links TRBV20-1 to TRBJ2-1, with TRBD2 matching over 7 bases. The CDR3 has 12 amino acids. Trimming removed 6 bases from V and 6 bases from J; junction bases left unmatched: 5. CDR1 and CDR2 from the germline V gene are DFQATT and SNEGSKA (reference sequence). The CDR3 region has the DNA TGCAGTGCGCGGGACTACCTCAATGAGCAGTTCTTC. This sequence encodes CSARDYLNEQFF.

This clonotype was detected a few times. The CDR3 spells CSVAGVGLTYNEQFF. CDR3 nucleotide sequence: TGCAGTGTGGCGGGAGTGGGTTTGACCTACAATGAGCAGTTCTTC. The chain couples TRBV20-1 to TRBJ2-1, with 7 nucleotides matching TRBD2. This CDR3 spans 15 amino acids. J lost 2 bases, V lost 7 bases, and 11 bases had no gene match. CDR1 DFQATT and CDR2 SNEGSKA come from the germline V gene (reference sequence).

The chain carries TRBV7-8 and TRBJ2-3; TRBD2 aligns across 7 bases. Germline CDR1 SGHVS, CDR2 FQNEAQ. The length of the CDR3 is 13 residues. V shed 1 base, J shed 8 bases, and the junction held 3 bases outside the gene matches. CDR3 bases: TGTGCCAGCAGCTTAGTCACGGGGGGTACGCAGTATTTT. It codes for CASSLVTGGTQYF.

This clonotype has only a few counts. This chain connects TRBV7-9 to TRBJ2-7; D possibly matches TRBD1 or TRBD2 (5 bases each). The CDR3 is 15 residues long. V was clipped by 0 bases and J by 7 bases, with 16 bases between them. CDR1 is SEHNR, CDR2 FQNEAQ, per germline (reference sequence). The CDR3 is CASSLAQGVELEQYF. CDR3 nucleotide sequence: TGTGCCAGCAGCTTAGCGCAGGGAGTGGAATTAGAGCAGTACTTC.

This rearrangement joins TRBV20-1 to TRBJ1-2; tentative D call: TRBD1 (5 bases). V was shortened by 1 base and J by 3 bases, with 9 bases between the two germline ends. Looked up from germline, CDR1 is DFQATT and CDR2 is SNEGSKA (reference sequence). This CDR3 comprises 13 residues. The CDR3 is CSARAQDDYGYTF. The CDR3 DNA reads as TGCAGTGCTAGAGCACAGGACGACTATGGCTACACCTTC.

The table lists this clonotype with a few counts. Relative to the germline gene, one junction end is altered; a read error may explain this. The V call is TRBV11-2, the J call TRBJ2-1, with 7 bases identical to TRBD2. In germline, CDR1 is SGHAT, CDR2 FQNNGV. The CDR3 loop spans 17 amino acids. CDR3 residues: CASSSPGSGGSYSEQFF. In DNA, the CDR3 is TGTGCCAGCAGCTCCCCTGGGTCTGGCGGGAGTTACAGTGAGCAGTTCTTC.

CDR3 amino acids: CATSRGGLAGTSTDTQYF. The CDR3 DNA sequence: TGTGCCACCAGCAGAGGGGGGCTAGCGGGTACTAGCACAGATACGCAGTATTTT. The genes are TRBV15 and TRBJ2-3; 8 nucleotides align to TRBD2. The trim removed 1 base at V and 0 bases at J, leaving 9 bases unmatched. Germline loops: CDR1 LNHNV, CDR2 YYDKDF (reference sequence). The CDR3 consists of 18 residues.

This clonotype turned up a few times. The rearrangement uses TRBV4-3 and TRBJ2-7; the D gene could be TRBD1 or TRBD2 (5 bases each). The length of the CDR3 is 15 residues. Germline CDR1 is LGHNA and CDR2 is YSLEER. Trimming removed 1 base from V and 2 bases from J, with 12 bases in between. The CDR3 protein is CASSQAYGDPYEQYF. DNA for the CDR3: TGCGCCAGCAGCCAAGCGTACGGGGACCCCTACGAGCAGTACTTC.

This clonotype appeared a few times. V gene TRBV9 combines with J gene TRBJ2-6; D is uncertain. CDR1 SGDLS and CDR2 YYNGEE come from the germline V gene. Trimming removed 0 bases at V and 3 bases at J, with 10 bases between. This CDR3 region has 16 residues. The CDR3 nucleotides read TGTGCCAGCAGCGTAGCCCTCGCGCGTGGGGCCAACGTCCTGACTTTC. Encoded protein: CASSVALARGANVLTF.

The chain links TRBV6-1 to TRBJ2-7; 8 nucleotides line up with TRBD2. Germline-derived CDR1 and CDR2 are MNHNS and SASEGT. V shed 1 base, J shed 0 bases, and the junction held 2 bases outside the gene matches. CDR3 length equals 15 residues. The CDR3 reads CASSEEGLGSYEQYF. As DNA, the CDR3 is TGTGCCAGCAGTGAAGAGGGACTAGGCTCCTACGAGCAGTACTTC.

Only a few counts were recorded for this clonotype. The rearrangement links TRBV12-3 or TRBV12-4 to TRBJ2-5, with D hard to call. V was pared by 5 bases and J by 5 bases, with 21 bases between. There are 16 residues in the CDR3. The CDR3 sequence: CASSPGMSWAQETQYF. CDR3 bases: TGTGCCAGCAGTCCCGGCATGTCGTGGGCCCAGGAGACCCAGTACTTC.

This clonotype was counted between two and nine times. The CDR3 coding sequence is TGTGCCAGCAGGGTAAACCTAGGGGGCCCCTTTCATGGCTACACCTTC. Protein sequence: CASRVNLGGPFHGYTF. J is TRBJ1-2 and V is TRBV28, with TRBD1 identical over 7 bases. The junction had 16 bases not matched to a gene; V was cut back by 6 bases and J by 6 bases. Germline V gene lookup returns CDR1 MDHEN and CDR2 SYDVKM. CDR3 length equals 16 residues.

J is TRBJ2-6 and V is TRBV20-1, with no clear D. V lost 0 bases and J 0 bases, leaving 12 bases between the germline ends. The CDR3 loop spans 17 amino acids. Germline values: CDR1 DFQATT, CDR2 SNEGSKA (reference sequence). CDR3 residues: CSARDHLGASGANVLTF. CDR3 in DNA: TGCAGTGCTAGAGACCACCTTGGAGCCTCTGGGGCCAACGTCCTGACTTTC.

The chain links TRBV12-5 to TRBJ1-1; D is uncertain. CDR3 length: 12 residues. Germline values: CDR1 LGHNT, CDR2 FRNRAP. V shed 0 bases and J shed 7 bases, with 6 bases lying between them. As DNA, the CDR3 is TGTGCTAGTGGTTTGGTACGGGGTGAAGCTTTCTTT. Its translation: CASGLVRGEAFF.

The V gene is TRBV13, the J gene TRBJ2-4; no clear D gene. Judging by the DNA end, TRBJ2-7 fits better; the J call may be wrong. The CDR3 runs 15 residues. Germline CDR1 and CDR2: PRHDT and FYEKMQ (reference sequence). As DNA, the CDR3 is TGTGCCAGCAGCTTATTGGGATCGGCCTCCTACGAGCAGTACTTC. Encoded protein: CASSLLGSASYEQYF.